A single sample is the source of the 5 T cell receptor beta chains below, sequenced in a study of T cells in Graves' hyperthyroidism and ophthalmopathy. Template material for amplifying TCR beta CDR3 regions consisted of RNA transcripts. With the HTBI primer set, the TCR CDR3 went through a first round of RT-PCR. TCRdb used MiXCR to reprocess the multiplex PCR reads, holding one entry per CDR3 protein. The sample has just under 750,000 distinct CDR3 sequences; roughly a third are singletons. Sequenced input: blood. The receptors were sampled from a middle-aged woman with Graves' hyperthyroidism.

This clonotype was recorded once. The CDR3 nucleotides read TGTGCCAGCAGCTACCGGGGACAGGGGGCCCCTTCCTACGAGCAGTACTTC. The encoded protein is CASSYRGQGAPSYEQYF. The rearrangement links TRBV7-8 to TRBJ2-7, with 12 bases identical to TRBD1. The germline gives CDR1 SGHVS, CDR2 FQNEAQ. V trimming: 4 bases; J trimming: 1 base; junction bases outside the gene matches: 8. CDR3 length equals 17 residues.

This chain links TRBV6-2 or TRBV6-3 with TRBJ1-3; 8 positions agree with TRBD1. Germline lookup yields CDR1 MNHEY and CDR2 SVGEGT. The CDR3 length is 15 residues. V lost 6 bases to trimming and J lost 9 bases; unmatched junction nucleotides: 13. CDR3 protein: CASSINGQGGSTIYF. In nucleotides, the CDR3 is TGTGCCAGCAGCATCAACGGACAGGGCGGCAGCACCATATATTTT.

This clonotype appeared a few times. V and J are TRBV12-3 or TRBV12-4 and TRBJ1-5, with D hard to call. The V gene lost 3 bases and the J gene lost 7 bases, with 13 bases spanning the gap. The CDR3 consists of 14 residues. This CDR3 is CASSFSSGNQPQHF. The CDR3 DNA follows: TGTGCCAGCAGTTTTTCGTCGGGAAACCAGCCCCAGCATTTT.

This rearrangement joins TRBV2 to TRBJ1-5; D may be TRBD1 (6 bases). This CDR3 is 10 amino acids long. CDR1 and CDR2 (germline): SNHLY, FYNNEI. In DNA form, the CDR3 reads TGTGCACAGGGCCAAGAGACCCAGCATTTT. It codes for CAQGQETQHF.

This clonotype has at least ten counts. V is TRBV11-2 and J is TRBJ1-1; TRBD1 might be the D (5 bases). The V gene's germline CDR1 is SGHAT and CDR2 FQNNGV. V gave up 10 bases and J gave up 4 bases, with 13 bases separating them. CDR3 length: 12 amino acids. Written as DNA, the CDR3 is TGTGCCACCCTGGGGGGGATCACTGAAGCTTTCTTT. Amino acids: CATLGGITEAFF. The variable domain in full, with the rest retrieved from reference TRBV11-2 and TRBJ1-1, is EAGVAQSPRYKIIEKRQSVAFWCNPISGHATLYWYQQILGQGPKLLIQFQNNGVVDDSQLPKDRFSAERLKGVDSTLKIQPAKLEDSAVYLCATLGGITEAFFGQGTRLTVV.